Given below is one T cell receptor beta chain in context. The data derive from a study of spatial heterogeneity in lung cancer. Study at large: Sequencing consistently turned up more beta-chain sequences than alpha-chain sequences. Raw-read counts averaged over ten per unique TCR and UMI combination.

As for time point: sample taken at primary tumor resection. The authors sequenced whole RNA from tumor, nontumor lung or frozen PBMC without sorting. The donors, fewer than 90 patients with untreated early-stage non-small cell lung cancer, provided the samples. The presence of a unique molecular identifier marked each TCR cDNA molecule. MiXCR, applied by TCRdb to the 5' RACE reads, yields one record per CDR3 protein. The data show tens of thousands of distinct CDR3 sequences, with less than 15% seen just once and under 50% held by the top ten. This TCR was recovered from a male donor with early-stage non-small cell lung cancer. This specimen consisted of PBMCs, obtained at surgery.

The CDR3 region has the DNA TGTGCCAGCTCACCGCCGACAGTTTCCTACGAGCAGTACTTC. Residues: CASSPPTVSYEQYF. J is TRBJ2-7 and V is TRBV18; D is perhaps TRBD1 (5 bases). The germline CDR1 and CDR2 sequences are KGHSH and LQKENI. The CDR3 has 14 amino acids. V lost 3 bases and J lost 1, with 10 bases in between.